Listed below are T cell receptor beta chains from one sample, sequenced in a study of blood T cells in healthy people across ages. Each CDR3 protein gets one entry after TCRdb re-called the 5' RACE reads with MiXCR. The sample consists of approximately 1,000,000 distinct CDR3 sequences, about two fifths of them appearing once. The sequencing input was blood. Receptor source: a man between 18 and 29 years old in good health. CDR3s include the opening cysteine and the closing phenylalanine or tryptophan. A D gene is named only where the DNA matches it firmly. Some rows have no size entry. The others give once, few or many, or a class for an expanded clone.

v_gene	d_gene	j_gene	len	abundance	CDR3nt	CDR3aa
TRBV7-2	TRBD1	TRBJ1-1	18	few	TGTGCCAGCAGCCGGGGACAGGGAGGGATAAGGGCTGTCACTGAAGCTTTCTTT	CASSRGQGGIRAVTEAFF
TRBV12-3/TRBV12-4	NA	TRBJ2-5	11	NA	TGTGCCAGCACCGATGACAATGAGCAGTACTTC	CASTDDNEQYF
TRBV27	NA	TRBJ1-4	15	few	TGTGCCAGCAGTTCCCACAGTGCAACTAATGAAAAACTGTTTTTT	CASSSHSATNEKLFF
TRBV10-3	NA	TRBJ1-2	13	many	TGTGCCGCTTCCACCGGGACGGGCTATGGCTACACCTTC	CAASTGTGYGYTF
TRBV7-2	NA	TRBJ2-6	14	many	TGTGCCAGCAGCCCTCCCTCTGGGGCCAACGTCCTGACTTTC	CASSPPSGANVLTF
TRBV30	NA	TRBJ1-2	13	few	TGTGCCTGGACCCTCCACGACCCCTATGGCTACACCTTC	CAWTLHDPYGYTF
TRBV20-1	NA	TRBJ2-5	12	NA	TGCAGTCCAAAGACTGGGCGAGAGACCCAGTACTTC	CSPKTGRETQYF
TRBV19	TRBD2	TRBJ2-4	13	NA	TGTGCCACTACAGCGGCGGGGGGTTGGATTCAGTACTTC	CATTAAGGWIQYF
TRBV29-1	TRBD1	TRBJ2-7	15	few	TGCAGCGTTCGCACCCGGGACAGGGGTTTGTACGAGCAGTACTTC	CSVRTRDRGLYEQYF
TRBV20-1	NA	TRBJ2-3	12	NA	TGCAGTGCGCCTACTAACCCAGATACGCAGTATTTT	CSAPTNPDTQYF
TRBV4-1	NA	TRBJ1-4	14	once	TGCGCCAGCAGAAAAACTTCGAATAATGAAAAACTGTTTTTT	CASRKTSNNEKLFF
TRBV6-6	NA	TRBJ1-5	13	NA	TGTGCCAGCAGTTACCCCGCGAACCAGCCCCAGCATTTT	CASSYPANQPQHF
TRBV7-8	NA	TRBJ2-1	16	NA	TGTGCCAGCAGCCCCCACCCAGCCCATCGGGTTAATGAGCAGTTCTTC	CASSPHPAHRVNEQFF
TRBV20-1	NA	TRBJ1-1	13	few	TGCAGTGCTAGTGGGCAGGGCCCCCCTGAAGCTTTCTTT	CSASGQGPPEAFF
TRBV7-2	NA	TRBJ2-3	18	few	TGTGCCAGCAGCTTAGCGGCGAAGGCGGCAGGGGATATAGATACGCAGTATTTT	CASSLAAKAAGDIDTQYF
TRBV7-2	NA	TRBJ2-3	11	NA	TGTGCCAGCTTAAGGGAGGAGGCGCAGTATTTT	CASLREEAQYF
TRBV6-6	NA	TRBJ1-1	12	NA	TGTGCCGCTTCCCTGGCGGACACTGAAGCTTTCTTT	CAASLADTEAFF
TRBV27	NA	TRBJ1-1	14	NA	TGTGCCAGCAGTTTATTAAGGGAGAACACTGAAGCTTTCTTT	CASSLLRENTEAFF
TRBV9	NA	TRBJ1-5	14	few	TGTGCCAGCAGCGTAGGGGACATTAATCAGCCCCAGCATTTT	CASSVGDINQPQHF
TRBV6-2/TRBV6-3	NA	TRBJ1-2	15	NA	TGTGCCAGCAGACACCGGGACACTTACCTATATGGCTACACCTTC	CASRHRDTYLYGYTF
TRBV12-3/TRBV12-4	NA	TRBJ1-2	15	NA	TGTGCCAGCAGTTTAAGCGCGGCCAGGGTTTATGGCTACACCTTC	CASSLSAARVYGYTF
TRBV12-3/TRBV12-4	NA	TRBJ2-3	14	NA	TGTGCCAGCAGTGTACGGCCCGGCACAGATACGCAGTATTTT	CASSVRPGTDTQYF
TRBV18	NA	TRBJ1-1	13	NA	TGTGCCAGCTCACCGAACAGGGACCCTGAAGCTTTCTTT	CASSPNRDPEAFF
TRBV29-1	NA	TRBJ2-7	16	NA	TGCAGCGTTGAAGACAGGGTCGGTTTCGTTAGGAATGAGCAGTACTTC	CSVEDRVGFVRNEQYF
TRBV6-2/TRBV6-3	TRBD2	TRBJ2-7	16	NA	TGTGCCAGCAGTTACTCGAGACTAGCGGGGGACTACGAGCAGTACTTC	CASSYSRLAGDYEQYF
TRBV7-9	TRBD1	TRBJ1-5	19	NA	TGTGCCAGCAGTTCGAGCGGGACAGGGGCCCAGTATAGCAATCAGCCCCAGCATTTT	CASSSSGTGAQYSNQPQHF
TRBV5-1	NA	TRBJ1-5	23	few	TGCGCCAGCAGCTTGGTAGGTCCCGCTGGCCTGGTGTCCGACAAGATCCACAATCAGCCCCAGCATTTT	CASSLVGPAGLVSDKIHNQPQHF
TRBV6-6	NA	TRBJ2-1	11	NA	TGTGCCAGCCAATGGGGGAATGAGCAGTTCTTC	CASQWGNEQFF
TRBV7-2	TRBD1	TRBJ2-3	14	many	TGTGCCAGCAGCGACGGGACAGCCAGAGATACGCAGTATTTT	CASSDGTARDTQYF
TRBV4-1	TRBD1	TRBJ2-5	18	NA	TGCGCCAGCAGCCAAGCACCGAAACAGGGGGCGTACGGCAATGAGCAGTACTTC	CASSQAPKQGAYGNEQYF
TRBV29-1	NA	TRBJ2-7	12	NA	TGCAGCTATAGGACGGTCTCCTACGAGCAGTACTTC	CSYRTVSYEQYF
TRBV6-2/TRBV6-3	TRBD2	TRBJ2-1	15	NA	TGTGCCAGCAGTTACTCGGGACTAAACAGCGGTGAGCAGTTCTTC	CASSYSGLNSGEQFF
TRBV25-1	TRBD1	TRBJ1-2	15	NA	TGTGCCAGCAGTGAATATGGGGACAGCGCCTATGGCTACACCTTC	CASSEYGDSAYGYTF
TRBV5-5	NA	TRBJ1-6	14	NA	TGTGCCAGCAGCGTAGAGGGGGGATACTCACCCCTCCACTTT	CASSVEGGYSPLHF
TRBV7-2	NA	TRBJ2-7	16	few	TGTGCCAGCAGCTTAGCTGGGGACATCTCCTACAATGAGCAGTACTTC	CASSLAGDISYNEQYF
TRBV4-3	TRBD2	TRBJ2-2	14	once	TGCGCCAGCAGCCGGGGACTAGCTTCCGGGGAGCTGTTTTTT	CASSRGLASGELFF
TRBV7-2	NA	TRBJ2-1	15	once	TGTGCCAGCAGCTCACTGGGACGGCCCTACAATGAGCAGTTCTTC	CASSSLGRPYNEQFF
TRBV24-1	TRBD2	TRBJ2-3	18	NA	TGTGCCACCAGTGATCCGGGTACTAGCGGGGGGGAATATGATACGCAGTATTTT	CATSDPGTSGGEYDTQYF
TRBV9	TRBD1	TRBJ1-4	13	few	TGTGCCAGCAGCGCACCGGGACAGGAAAAACTGTTTTTT	CASSAPGQEKLFF
TRBV12-3/TRBV12-4	TRBD1	TRBJ1-2	16	NA	TGTGCCAGCAATCTTAGCGGGACAGGGATGTTAGGTGGCTACACCTTC	CASNLSGTGMLGGYTF
TRBV9	NA	TRBJ1-2	15	once	TGTGCCAGCAGCGCGACACCCACGTGGAGCTATGGCTACACCTTC	CASSATPTWSYGYTF
TRBV29-1	TRBD1	TRBJ1-5	14	NA	TGCAGCGTCAGGGACAGGGCAAGCAATCAGCCCCAGCATTTT	CSVRDRASNQPQHF
TRBV20-1	TRBD2	TRBJ2-1	14	NA	TGCAGTGCTCCTGGGGGGGAGAGTTGGAATGAGCAGTTCTTC	CSAPGGESWNEQFF
TRBV15	NA	TRBJ1-6	14	NA	TGTGCCACCAGCAGAGAGGGAGATAATTCACCCCTCCACTTT	CATSREGDNSPLHF
TRBV6-5	NA	TRBJ2-7	15	NA	TGTGCCAGCAGACTCACCTGGGACCCGGGGTACGAGCAGTACTTC	CASRLTWDPGYEQYF
TRBV7-6	NA	TRBJ2-4	14	NA	TGTGCCAGCAGCTTAGGGGCGGCGGGCGGCATTCAGTACTTC	CASSLGAAGGIQYF
TRBV20-1	NA	TRBJ1-1	14	few	TGCAGTGCTAGAGATCCAGGGTCGAACACTGAAGCTTTCTTT	CSARDPGSNTEAFF
TRBV6-2/TRBV6-3	NA	TRBJ2-3	16	NA	TGTGCCAGCAGTTACTTACCAGGGGTCAGGACAGATACGCAGTATTTT	CASSYLPGVRTDTQYF
TRBV4-3	TRBD1	TRBJ1-4	20	NA	TGCGCCAGCAGCCAAGATCACGCGGCGACAGGGGTTGTTACTAATGAAAAACTGTTTTTT	CASSQDHAATGVVTNEKLFF
TRBV11-1	TRBD1	TRBJ1-4	15	NA	TGTGCCAGCAGCTTTACGGACAGGAGGAATGAAAAACTGTTTTTT	CASSFTDRRNEKLFF
TRBV20-1	NA	TRBJ2-2	18	NA	TGCAGTGCTAGACCCGGTGGTTTGGCAACGCGAGCGATCGGGGAGCTGTTTTTT	CSARPGGLATRAIGELFF
TRBV7-9	TRBD1	TRBJ1-4	16	NA	TGTGCCAGCAGCAACGGACAGGGAGCGACTAATGAAAAACTGTTTTTT	CASSNGQGATNEKLFF
TRBV20-1	NA	TRBJ2-5	14	NA	TGCAGTGCTAGAGATTGGACCCTACAAGAGACCCAGTACTTC	CSARDWTLQETQYF
TRBV7-2	TRBD1	TRBJ1-2	14	NA	TGTGCCAGCAGCTTACTGACAGGGTTCCATGGCTACACCTTC	CASSLLTGFHGYTF
TRBV6-2/TRBV6-3	TRBD1	TRBJ2-5	15	NA	TGTGCCAGCAGAGACAGGGCACGAGGCCAAGAGACCCAGTACTTC	CASRDRARGQETQYF
TRBV5-6	TRBD1	TRBJ1-5	14	NA	TGTGCCAGCACGCAGGGGGCGGGCAATCAGCCCCAGCATTTT	CASTQGAGNQPQHF
TRBV6-2/TRBV6-3	NA	TRBJ2-2	13	NA	TGTGCCAGCAGTTACGTCAGTACCGGGGAGCTGTTTTTT	CASSYVSTGELFF